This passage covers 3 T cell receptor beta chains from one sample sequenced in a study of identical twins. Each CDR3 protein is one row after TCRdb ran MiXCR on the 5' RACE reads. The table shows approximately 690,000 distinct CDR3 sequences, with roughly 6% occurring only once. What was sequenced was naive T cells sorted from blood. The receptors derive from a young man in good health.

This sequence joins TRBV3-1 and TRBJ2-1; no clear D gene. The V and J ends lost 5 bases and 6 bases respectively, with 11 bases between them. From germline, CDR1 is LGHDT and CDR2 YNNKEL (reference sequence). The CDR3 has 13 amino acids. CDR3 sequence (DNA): TGTGCCAGCAGCAGTAGTTTTCGCAATGAGCAGTTCTTC. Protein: CASSSSFRNEQFF.

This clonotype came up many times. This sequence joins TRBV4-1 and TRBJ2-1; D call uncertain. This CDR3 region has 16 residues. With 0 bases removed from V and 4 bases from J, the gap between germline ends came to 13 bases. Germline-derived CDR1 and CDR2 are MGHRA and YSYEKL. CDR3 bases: TGCGCCAGCAGCCAAGATTTAAGTCCAGTATACAATGAGCAGTTCTTC. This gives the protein CASSQDLSPVYNEQFF.

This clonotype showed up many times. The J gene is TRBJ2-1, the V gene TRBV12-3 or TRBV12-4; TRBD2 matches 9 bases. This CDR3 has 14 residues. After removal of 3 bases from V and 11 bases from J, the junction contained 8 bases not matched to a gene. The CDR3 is CASSFSLAGVQQFF. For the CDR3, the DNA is TGTGCCAGCAGTTTTTCGTTAGCGGGAGTTCAGCAGTTCTTC.